These T cell receptor beta chains were read from a single sample in a study of blood T cell repertoires in COVID-19. Only in-frame clones appear in the TCRdb table, and some are missing; sequencing was by immunoSEQ multiplex PCR. The profile shows roughly 100,000 clones, nearly 90% of them singletons. The specimen was peripheral blood. The receptors come from a man in his fifties in a cohort sampled during active COVID-19. Both conserved end residues are part of each CDR3. The order of the fields is V gene, clone size, D gene, J gene, CDR3 protein, CDR3 DNA. A D gene is named only where the DNA matches it firmly. A row's size may be missing; if present it is once, few, many or a size class.

TRBV2,once,TRBD2,TRBJ2-7,CASRVTSGISYEQYF,TGTGCCAGCAGAGTGACTAGCGGGATCTCCTACGAGCAGTACTTC
TRBV3-1/TRBV3-2,once,-,TRBJ1-2,CASSQERGRGSHGYTF,TGTGCCAGCAGCCAAGAGCGGGGGCGGGGCTCCCATGGCTACACCTTC
TRBV7-2,-,TRBD1,TRBJ1-1,CASRAGGGITEAFF,TGTGCCAGCAGGGCAGGGGGCGGTATTACTGAAGCTTTCTTT
TRBV3-1/TRBV3-2,-,-,TRBJ2-7,CASSRTDLGSEQYF,TGTGCCAGCAGCCGGACGGACCTGGGGAGTGAGCAGTACTTC
TRBV5-1,-,TRBD2,TRBJ2-5,CASSSLAGGLQETQYF,TGCGCCAGCAGCTCACTAGCGGGGGGTCTCCAAGAGACCCAGTACTTC
TRBV9,once,TRBD2,TRBJ2-2,CASSVGLAGGNTGELFF,TGTGCCAGCAGCGTAGGACTAGCGGGGGGAAACACCGGGGAGCTGTTTTTT
TRBV7-2,-,TRBD2,TRBJ2-7,CASSLALAGIYEQYF,TGTGCCAGCAGCTTAGCCCTAGCGGGAATCTACGAGCAGTACTTC
TRBV7-8,-,TRBD1,TRBJ1-5,CASSLAPTGGPQPQHF,TGTGCCAGCAGCTTGGCCCCGACAGGGGGCCCTCAGCCCCAGCATTTT
TRBV6-1,-,-,TRBJ2-5,CASSENLETQYF,TGTGCCAGCAGTGAAAATCTGGAGACCCAGTACTTC
TRBV12-3/TRBV12-4,-,-,TRBJ1-6,CASSLYQGSPLHF,TGTGCCAGCAGTTTATACCAGGGCTCACCCCTCCACTTT
TRBV12-3/TRBV12-4,-,TRBD1,TRBJ1-2,CASTRGQGGGYTF,TGTGCCAGCACTAGGGGACAGGGTGGTGGCTACACCTTC
TRBV19,-,TRBD2,TRBJ2-3,CASTRTSGGTDTQYF,TGTGCCAGTACCCGGACTAGCGGGGGCACAGATACGCAGTATTTT
TRBV7-8,-,-,TRBJ2-3,CASSPLDQLDTQYF,TGTGCCAGCAGCCCCCTCGATCAGTTAGATACGCAGTATTTT
TRBV6-4,-,TRBD2,TRBJ2-5,CASHRGLAGQETQYF,TGTGCCAGCCACCGGGGACTAGCGGGGCAAGAGACCCAGTACTTC
TRBV19,-,-,TRBJ2-2,CASNPRPEANTGELFF,TGTGCCAGTAATCCCCGGCCGGAGGCGAACACCGGGGAGCTGTTTTTT
TRBV18,-,-,TRBJ1-1,CASSPPGPDPNTEAFF,TGTGCCAGCTCACCACCGGGCCCAGACCCGAACACTGAAGCTTTCTTT
TRBV11-1,-,-,TRBJ2-7,CASSLQGYEQYF,TGTGCCAGCAGCCTGCAGGGCTACGAGCAGTACTTC